This T cell receptor (beta chain) originates from a study of T cell changes during pregnancy in multiple sclerosis (dated by TCRdb to the late 2010s). About the investigation overall: In women with multiple sclerosis, the researchers looked at how the T cell repertoire shifted as pregnancy progressed.

The method was the immunoSEQ multiplex PCR assay. TCRdb mirrors the immuneACCESS table, restricted to in-frame sequences. Some clones are absent from its copies; in checked studies, under half trace to an unresolved V gene, and the reason for the others is unknown. Across this sample there are about 38,000 clones, with more than 70% seen only once. Clones ranked in the top ten supply under 7.5% of the sample. From the cysteine up to the phenylalanine, the CDR3 has a length of 18 residues. Only the CDR3 part of the read is kept: 54 bases, read in frame from the first base. CDR1 and CDR2, per the germline V gene (reference sequence), are SEHNR and FQNEAQ. Deletion took 4 bases off V and 3 bases off J, with a span of 25 bases between the germline ends. On this clone itself: The clone's antigen remains unknown. It has no much larger one-base neighbor in the sample; base qualities were not kept.

The chain is assembled from TRBV7-9 and TRBJ2-7; D gene: possibly TRBD2, on 7 matching bases. This sample comprised CD8+ T cells from peripheral blood mononuclear cells, obtained in the third trimester of pregnancy. The clonotype was recovered from a female donor with multiple sclerosis, enrolled in a pregnancy study. The nucleotides are TGTGCCAGCAGCTCCGGGACACCAGCGGGGCTGATCGACTACGAGCAGTACTTC. Its coded protein is CASSSGTPAGLIDYEQYF.